These 29 T cell receptor beta chains came from one sample sequenced in a study of human T cells and chemical hapten exposure. Specified treatment: therapeutic diphenylcyclopropenone sensitization with weekly scalp DPC. Individual cDNA molecules (in the library) carried attached unique molecular identifiers. TCRdb re-called the reads through MiXCR, storing one row per CDR3 protein. The data contain some 560 distinct CDR3 sequences, 65% to 75% of them seen just once; the ten biggest clones take up around 19%. The sample consisted of whole blood, taken before DPC sensitization or 2, 6, or about 24 weeks after (not recorded which). These receptors were obtained from an adult with alopecia areata. Some clones in this sample may be carry-over from other donors' samples. This table probably holds off-target reads from a library built for another chain.

This chain links TRBV15 with TRBJ2-7; 8 bases line up with TRBD1. V gave up 0 bases and J gave up 4 bases; unmatched junction bases: 8. Germline CDR1 and CDR2: LNHNV and YYDKDF (reference sequence). This CDR3 is 16 amino acids long. The CDR3 is CATSRDQGASGYEQYF. In DNA, the CDR3 is TGTGCCACCAGCAGAGATCAGGGGGCGTCCGGTTACGAGCAGTACTTC. Complete variable domain (other parts from reference TRBV15 and TRBJ2-7): DAMVIQNPRYQVTQFGKPVTLSCSQTLNHNVMYWYQQKSSQAPKLLFHYYDKDFNNEADTPDNFQSRRPNTSFCFLDIRSPGLGDTAMYLCATSRDQGASGYEQYFGPGTRLTVT.

The chain uses TRBV5-6 and TRBJ1-5; maybe TRBD1 (5 bases). Per germline, CDR1 SGHDT and CDR2 YYEEEE. The germline V and J ends were trimmed by 3 bases and 0 bases, with 16 bases remaining between them. The CDR3 is made up of 17 amino acids. The DNA for the CDR3 is TGTGCCAGCAGCTATACCGGGGGGGGTATTAGCAATCAGCCCCAGCATTTT. Translating it yields CASSYTGGGISNQPQHF.

The chain couples TRBV6-2 or TRBV6-3 to TRBJ2-5; no clear D. V was trimmed by 4 bases and J by 3 bases, leaving 3 bases between them. The CDR3 contains 11 residues. The germline CDR1 and CDR2 sequences are MNHEY and SVGEGT. CDR3: CASSLEETQYF. The CDR3 nucleotides read TGTGCCAGCAGTTTAGAAGAGACCCAGTACTTC.

The chain combines TRBV3-1 with TRBJ2-1, with D perhaps assigned TRBD1 or TRBD2 (5 bases each). CDR1 is LGHDT and CDR2 is YNNKEL in the germline V gene (reference sequence). V lost 4 bases and J 0 bases, leaving 7 bases between the germline ends. The CDR3 spans 14 residues. CDR3 sequence reads: CASSRGISYNEQFF. The CDR3 bases are TGTGCCAGCAGCCGGGGGATCTCCTACAATGAGCAGTTCTTC.

This clonotype was detected only a few times. The chain joins TRBV7-9 to TRBJ2-5; unclear D gene. Germline CDR1 and CDR2: SEHNR and FQNEAQ (reference sequence). This CDR3 region has 14 residues. V was shortened by 5 bases and J by 0 bases, with 10 bases between the two germline ends. This CDR3 is CASSRDWNQETQYF. The CDR3, as DNA: TGTGCCAGCAGCCGAGACTGGAACCAAGAGACCCAGTACTTC.

The chain's CDR3 is CASSLGQGYQPQHF. The DNA for the CDR3 is TGTGCCAGCAGCTTGGGACAGGGGTACCAGCCCCAGCATTTT. The V call is TRBV7-2, the J call TRBJ1-5, with 10 bases lining up with TRBD1. The CDR3 has 14 residues. Trimming took 3 bases from V and 7 from J; bases not matched to a gene: 3. Germline V gives CDR1 SGHTA, CDR2 FQGNSA. The full variable domain, completed using reference TRBV7-2 and TRBJ1-5, is GAGVSQSPSNKVTEKGKDVELRCDPISGHTALYWYRQSLGQGLEFLIYFQGNSAPDKSGLPSDRFSAERTGGSVSTLTIQRTQQEDSAVYLCASSLGQGYQPQHFGDGTRLSIL.

This clonotype was detected only once. The chain links TRBV5-1 to TRBJ2-1, with 7 bases identical to TRBD2. The CDR3 consists of 15 residues. V lost 3 bases and J lost 2; bases outside the gene matches: 5. In germline, CDR1 is SGHRS, CDR2 YFSETQ. CDR3 nucleotide sequence: TGCGCCAGCAGCTCGTCAGGGAGGGCCTACAATGAGCAGTTCTTC. Protein sequence: CASSSSGRAYNEQFF.

This clonotype was counted only a few times. The J gene is TRBJ2-3, the V gene TRBV6-5, with TRBD1 matching 8 bases. The CDR3 totals 14 residues. V lost 5 bases and J lost 3; bases outside the gene matches: 4. Germline CDR1 is MNHEY and CDR2 is SVGAGI. The CDR3 DNA sequence: TGTGCCAGCAGTGAGGGACAGGCGACAGATACGCAGTATTTT. This translates into CASSEGQATDTQYF.

The chain employs TRBV24-1 and TRBJ2-2; TRBD1 is a possible D gene (6 bases). Trimming stripped 0 bases from V and 3 bases from J, with 13 bases between. Germline V gene data show CDR1 as KGHDR and CDR2 as SFDVKD. This CDR3 is 17 amino acids long. DNA of the CDR3: TGTGCCACCAGTGATTTGAGTGGGGGCGAGTACACCGGGGAGCTGTTTTTT. As protein: CATSDLSGGEYTGELFF.

The gene calls are TRBV5-5 and TRBJ2-7; possible D gene TRBD2, 5 bases. Germline V lookup: CDR1 SGHKS, CDR2 YYEKEE (reference sequence). Trimming removed 3 bases at V and 11 bases at J, with 15 bases between. The CDR3 contains 12 residues. CDR3 in amino acids: CASSSPGQREYF. CDR3 DNA sequence: TGTGCCAGCAGCTCCCCTGGGCAGAGGGAGTACTTC.

V and J are TRBV18 and TRBJ1-2, with D uncertain. This CDR3 comprises 14 residues. Germline CDR1 is KGHSH and CDR2 is LQKENI. V lost 2 bases and J lost 8, with 15 bases in between. DNA for the CDR3: TGTGCCAGCTCACCAGCCGGGCCCCAAGCGGGCTACACCTTC. This translates into CASSPAGPQAGYTF. The complete variable domain, with remaining parts taken from reference TRBV18 and TRBJ1-2, reads NAGVMQNPRHLVRRRGQEARLRCSPMKGHSHVYWYRQLPEEGLKFMVYLQKENIIDESGMPKERFSAEFPKEGPSILRIQQVVRGDSAAYFCASSPAGPQAGYTFGSGTRLTVV.

V is TRBV18 and J is TRBJ2-3; D unclear. CDR3 size: 13 residues. CDR1 KGHSH and CDR2 LQKENI come from the germline V gene. V gave up 3 bases and J gave up 0 bases, with 4 bases separating them. CDR3 amino acids: CASSPGSTDTQYF. CDR3 bases: TGTGCCAGCTCACCGGGCAGCACAGATACGCAGTATTTT.

The chain joins TRBV7-2 to TRBJ2-7; tentatively, D is TRBD2 (6 bases). Germline V lookup: CDR1 SGHTA, CDR2 FQGNSA. The CDR3 runs 15 residues. Trimming took 4 bases from V and 2 from J, leaving 15 bases between them. The CDR3 DNA is TGTGCCAGCAGCTCAATCCCAACGGGGGCCTACGAGCAGTACTTC. This codes for CASSSIPTGAYEQYF.

J is TRBJ2-3 and V is TRBV21-1; the D call TRBD2 from the table was never checked on the DNA. TRBV21-1 has pseudogene status. This CDR3 is built from 17 residues. CDR3 loop: CASSKEGAGGFQDTQYF. The CDR3 DNA reads as TGTGCCAGCAGCAAAGAGGGAGCGGGGGGGTTCCAAGATACGCAGTATTTT.

This clonotype was seen once. The gene calls are TRBV25-1 and TRBJ2-7, with 9 bases lining up with TRBD1. Germline V gives CDR1 MGHDK, CDR2 SYGVNS. The CDR3 is 15 residues long. J was trimmed by 3 bases and V by 9 bases; bases with no gene match: 12. The CDR3 DNA follows: TGTGCCAGTGCAAACCTCGGACAGGGGATCTACGAGCAGTACTTC. It encodes CASANLGQGIYEQYF.

In its sample, this clonotype is hyperexpanded. The V call is TRBV15, the J call TRBJ1-2; TRBD1 is a possible D gene (5 bases). This CDR3 is built from 14 residues. From germline, CDR1 is LNHNV and CDR2 YYDKDF (reference sequence). V gave up 3 bases and J gave up 2 bases, with 10 bases separating them. The CDR3: CATSSDRQNYGYTF. The CDR3 region has the DNA TGTGCCACCAGCAGTGACCGACAGAACTATGGCTACACCTTC.

The chain employs TRBV12-3 or TRBV12-4 and TRBJ2-1; 10 nucleotides agree with TRBD2. The CDR3 is 12 amino acids. The ends lost 10 bases at V and 7 bases at J; junction bases unmatched: 4. The CDR3 here is CAILLAGNEQFF. The CDR3 nucleotides are TGTGCCATCCTACTAGCGGGGAATGAGCAGTTCTTC.

The rearrangement joins TRBV2 to TRBJ1-1; D might be TRBD1 (6 bases). Germline V gene data show CDR1 as SNHLY and CDR2 as FYNNEI. V lost 7 bases, J lost 3 bases, and 12 bases lay in between. The CDR3 totals 13 residues. The chain's CDR3 is CASMGALDTEAFF. The CDR3 DNA sequence: TGTGCCAGCATGGGGGCTTTGGACACTGAAGCTTTCTTT.

The genes are TRBV10-3 and TRBJ2-7; 7 bases map to TRBD2. This CDR3 contains 14 residues. Trimming at V came to 3 bases and at J to 2 bases, leaving 4 bases not matched to a gene. CDR1 and CDR2 from the germline V gene are ENHRY and SYGVKD. The CDR3 coding sequence is TGTGCCATCAGTGATTTCAGCGGGACCTACGAGCAGTACTTC. Protein: CAISDFSGTYEQYF.

The CDR3 here is CAIGGQGRGSTEAFF. The CDR3 coding sequence is TGTGCCATCGGGGGACAGGGGCGGGGTAGCACTGAAGCTTTCTTT. The chain links TRBV10-3 to TRBJ1-1, with 10 nucleotides matching TRBD1. The junction had 10 bases not matched to a gene; V was cut back by 8 bases and J by 4 bases. Per the germline V gene, CDR1 is ENHRY and CDR2 is SYGVKD. The CDR3 sequence is 15 residues long.

This chain uses TRBV4-3 with TRBJ2-1, with D tentatively TRBD1 (5 bases). Germline CDR1 and CDR2: LGHNA and YSLEER. This CDR3 region has 15 residues. Trimming stripped 1 base from V and 3 bases from J, with 10 bases between. DNA of the CDR3: TGCGCCAGCAGCCAAGTAACAGGTTTCTACAATGAGCAGTTCTTC. Translating gives CASSQVTGFYNEQFF.

J is TRBJ1-5 and V is TRBV4-1; D is undetermined. Germline-derived CDR1 and CDR2 are MGHRA and YSYEKL. Trimming pared 1 base from V and 5 bases from J, leaving 12 bases between. The CDR3 sequence is 15 residues long. CDR3 protein: CASSQVFRVHQPQHF. DNA of the CDR3: TGCGCCAGCAGCCAAGTGTTCCGGGTCCATCAGCCCCAGCATTTT.

The chain combines TRBV5-1 with TRBJ2-5; D gene uncertain. Trimming took off 1 base at V and 5 bases at J, with 9 bases between the two ends. The CDR3 runs 13 residues. The germline V gene encodes CDR1 SGHRS and CDR2 YFSETQ. Here the CDR3 reads CASSLSQRETQYF. In DNA form, the CDR3 reads TGCGCCAGCAGCTTGAGTCAGAGGGAGACCCAGTACTTC.

The V and J genes are TRBV4-3 and TRBJ1-6; maybe TRBD1 (5 bases). Trimming left V 4 bases short and J 0 bases short, with 13 bases between. The length of the CDR3 is 17 residues. The germline gives CDR1 LGHNA, CDR2 YSLEER. CDR3 coding DNA: TGCGCCAGCAGCCGAACCACGAGGGGCTCCTATAATTCACCCCTCCACTTT. Its protein is CASSRTTRGSYNSPLHF.

This clonotype has a single count. The rearrangement uses TRBV6-2 or TRBV6-3 and TRBJ2-7, with a weak D call TRBD1 (6 bases). The CDR3 covers 13 residues. The ends were cut back, 2 bases at V and 2 bases at J, with 7 bases in the middle. Per germline, CDR1 MNHEY and CDR2 SVGEGT. In DNA form, the CDR3 reads TGTGCCAGCAGTTACGGACAGCCCTACGAGCAGTACTTC. Translating gives CASSYGQPYEQYF.

On this clonotype itself: At one end, the junction sequence differs from germline, possibly due to a read error. This sequence joins TRBV7-7 and TRBJ2-2; D unresolved. Germline CDR1 and CDR2: SSHAT and FNYEAQ (reference sequence). The CDR3 sequence is 14 residues long. Written as DNA, the CDR3 is TGTGCTAGCAGCTACGCGGCTGTCACCGGGGAGCTGTTTTTT. Protein sequence: CASSYAAVTGELFF.

The chain has TRBV7-9 and TRBJ2-3; TRBD1 might be the D (5 bases). Trimming cost V 5 bases and J 1 base, with 13 bases left between them. Looked up from germline, CDR1 is SEHNR and CDR2 is FQNEAQ (reference sequence). This CDR3 spans 15 amino acids. CDR3 DNA sequence: TGTGCCAGCAGCGGGGCGGACACACGCACAGATACGCAGTATTTT. Translated: CASSGADTRTDTQYF.

The genes are TRBV3-1 and TRBJ2-3; TRBD2 aligns across 7 bases. The J segment lost 6 bases and the V segment lost 1 base, leaving 13 bases of the junction unmatched. Germline loops: CDR1 LGHDT, CDR2 YNNKEL (reference sequence). This CDR3 comprises 17 residues. The CDR3: CASSQVWASGFGDTQYF. The CDR3 DNA reads as TGTGCCAGCAGCCAAGTCTGGGCTAGCGGATTTGGGGATACGCAGTATTTT.

The chain has TRBV12-3 or TRBV12-4 and TRBJ2-2, with 8 bases matching TRBD1. The V gene end was trimmed by 3 bases and the J gene end by 15 bases; junction bases not matched to a gene: 6. The CDR3 consists of 12 residues. CDR3 protein: CASSFSGGALFF. CDR3 sequence (DNA): TGTGCCAGCAGTTTTTCAGGGGGCGCGTTGTTTTTT.